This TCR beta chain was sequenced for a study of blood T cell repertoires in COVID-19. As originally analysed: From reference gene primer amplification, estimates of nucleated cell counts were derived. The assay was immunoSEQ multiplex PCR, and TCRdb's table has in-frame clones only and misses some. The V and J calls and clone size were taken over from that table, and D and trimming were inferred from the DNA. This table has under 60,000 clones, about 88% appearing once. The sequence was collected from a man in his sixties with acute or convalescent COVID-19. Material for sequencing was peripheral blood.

The CDR3 nucleotides are TGCGCCAGCAGCTTGGAGACAGGGGGCTCTAGCACTGAAGCTTTCTTT. Translated, it gives CASSLETGGSSTEAFF. V gene TRBV5-1 combines with J gene TRBJ1-1; 10 bases map to TRBD1. This CDR3 is 16 amino acids long. The germline V gene encodes CDR1 SGHRS and CDR2 YFSETQ. V was clipped by 0 bases and J by 4 bases; unmatched bases: 6. Drawing the rest from reference TRBV5-1 and TRBJ1-1, the complete variable domain is KAGVTQTPRYLIKTRGQQVTLSCSPISGHRSVSWYQQTPGQGLQFLFEYFSETQRNKGNFPGRFSGRQFSNSRSEMNVSTLELGDSALYLCASSLETGGSSTEAFFGQGTRLTVV.